This T cell receptor (beta chain) was identified in a study of cytomegalovirus exposure and HLA in healthy donors (dated by TCRdb to about 2017). Describing the broader study: The roughly 650 repertoires of the first cohort and the roughly 110 validation repertoires were produced on the same platform, according to a later analysis. To predict cytomegalovirus infection status, the study brought together high-throughput TCR immunosequencing, statistical association of individual TCRs with disease status, and machine learning. Along with the approximately 620-subject first cohort, a separate validation cohort of over a hundred different subjects was used. The aim of the study was to test whether cataloging public T cell receptors could identify signatures of past pathogen exposure. Points the paper makes about the study in general: According to the authors, the approach could potentially be generalized to other disease states and immunological phenotypes. The study listed 150 to 200 TCR beta chains as associated with cytomegalovirus. Subsequent analysis determined that TCRs grouped into clusters in the first cohort also showed a tendency toward co-occurrence across the 130 or so validation repertoires, and 94% of cluster scores exceeded 0. All 120 or so repertoires were used to score co-occurrence in the validation cohort in a later analysis, because that analysis had no HLA typing for the cohort. Most TCR sequences were observed very rarely across donors, whereas some public TCRs were present in many individuals. The classifier was reported to diagnose cytomegalovirus status with high specificity and sensitivity in both the original cohort and the validation cohort. In vitro tests confirmed that three of the cytomegalovirus-associated TCR beta chains recognize cytomegalovirus antigens.

The method behind the library was the immunoSEQ multiplex PCR assay. Under the source paper's analysis protocol: A statistical classification framework was built for diagnosing cytomegalovirus status from the catalog of TCR beta chain sequences. Held by TCRdb, this immuneACCESS table contains in-frame sequences only and omits some clones. Under half of the omission traces to an unresolved V gene where checked; the cause of the rest is unknown. V, J and clone size reflect that table, while D and trimming were determined from the DNA. Counted in this sample were 100,000 to 150,000 clones; roughly 90% of them appeared once. More than 1.5% of the sample comes from the top ten. The donors belonged to the validation cohort of over a hundred subjects, which was separate from the roughly 700-subject first cohort. This clone has only a few counts. Its cognate antigen has yet to be identified. Qualities for individual bases were not recorded, and no much larger clone is one base off.

Germline trimming amounts to 4 bases on V and 0 bases on J, with 3 as the count of junction bases outside the gene matches. The CDR3 covers 14 residues, taking in both the cysteine and the phenylalanine. Only the CDR3 region is kept as DNA, spanning 42 bases read in frame from base 1. According to the germline V gene, CDR1 reads SNHLY and CDR2 reads FYNNEI. The specimen was PBMCs. The source of this sequence is a woman aged 18-29 years in good health and CMV-seronegative. In this chain, TRBV2 is recombined with TRBJ2-7; 7 bases in the middle match TRBD1. DNA sequence: TGTGCCAGCAGTGCGACAGGGAGCTCCTACGAGCAGTACTTC. This translates into CASSATGSSYEQYF. When the CDR3 is completed using the reference TRBV2 and TRBJ2-7 genes on either side, the full variable domain is EPEVTQTPSHQVTQMGQEVILRCVPISNHLYFYWYRQILGQKVEFLVSFYNNEISEKSEIFDDQFSVERPDGSNFTLKIRSTKLEDSAMYFCASSATGSSYEQYFGPGTRLTVT.